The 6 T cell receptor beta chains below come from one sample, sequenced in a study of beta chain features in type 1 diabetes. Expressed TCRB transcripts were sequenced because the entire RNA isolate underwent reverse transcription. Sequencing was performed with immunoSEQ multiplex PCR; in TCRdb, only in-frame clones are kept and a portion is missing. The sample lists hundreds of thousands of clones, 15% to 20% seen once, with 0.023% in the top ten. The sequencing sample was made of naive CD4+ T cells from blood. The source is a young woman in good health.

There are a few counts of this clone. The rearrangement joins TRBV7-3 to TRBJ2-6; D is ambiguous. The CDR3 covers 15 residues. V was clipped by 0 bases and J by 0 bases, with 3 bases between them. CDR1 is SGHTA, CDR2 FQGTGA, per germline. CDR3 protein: CASSLTASGANVLTF. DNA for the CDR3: TGTGCCAGCAGCTTAACGGCCTCTGGGGCCAACGTCCTGACTTTC.

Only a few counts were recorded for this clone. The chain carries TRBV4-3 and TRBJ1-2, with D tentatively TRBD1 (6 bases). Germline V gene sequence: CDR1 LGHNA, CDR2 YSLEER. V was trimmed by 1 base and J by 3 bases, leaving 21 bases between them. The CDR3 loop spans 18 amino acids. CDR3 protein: CASSQVSAPGAGYYGYTF. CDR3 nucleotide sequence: TGCGCCAGCAGCCAAGTATCCGCCCCGGGGGCTGGTTACTATGGCTACACCTTC.

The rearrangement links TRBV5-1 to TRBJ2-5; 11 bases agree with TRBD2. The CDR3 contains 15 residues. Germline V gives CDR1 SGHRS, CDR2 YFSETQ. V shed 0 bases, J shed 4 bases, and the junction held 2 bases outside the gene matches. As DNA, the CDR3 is TGCGCCAGCAGCTTGGGGCTAGCGGGAGGAGAGACCCAGTACTTC. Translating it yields CASSLGLAGGETQYF. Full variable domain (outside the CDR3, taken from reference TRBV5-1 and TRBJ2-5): KAGVTQTPRYLIKTRGQQVTLSCSPISGHRSVSWYQQTPGQGLQFLFEYFSETQRNKGNFPGRFSGRQFSNSRSEMNVSTLELGDSALYLCASSLGLAGGETQYFGPGTRLLVL.

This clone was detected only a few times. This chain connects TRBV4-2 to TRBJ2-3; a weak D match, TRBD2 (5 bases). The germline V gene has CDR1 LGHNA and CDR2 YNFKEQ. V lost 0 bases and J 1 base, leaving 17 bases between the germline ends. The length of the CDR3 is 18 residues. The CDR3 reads CASSQDLERRFRTDTQYF. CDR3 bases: TGTGCCAGCAGCCAAGACCTTGAGCGGAGATTCCGCACAGATACGCAGTATTTT.

CDR3 amino acids: CASRGQGVTEAFF. The CDR3 nucleotides are TGTGCCAGCAGGGGGCAGGGGGTAACTGAAGCTTTCTTT. The chain couples TRBV27 to TRBJ1-1; 7 bases match TRBD1. Germline values: CDR1 MNHEY, CDR2 SMNVEV (reference sequence). J lost 5 bases, V lost 6 bases, and 6 bases had no gene match. The CDR3 is made up of 13 amino acids.

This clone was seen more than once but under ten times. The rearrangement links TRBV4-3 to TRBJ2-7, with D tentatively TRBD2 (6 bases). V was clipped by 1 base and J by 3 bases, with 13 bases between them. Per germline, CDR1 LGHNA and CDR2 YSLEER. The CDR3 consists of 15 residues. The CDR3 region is CASSQGEVGGYEQYF. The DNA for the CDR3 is TGCGCCAGCAGCCAAGGGGAGGTGGGGGGCTACGAGCAGTACTTC.